These 10 T cell receptor beta chains share one sample of origin, sequenced in a study of T cell repertoires in cytomegalovirus infection. TCRdb reprocessed the reads with MiXCR, giving one entry per CDR3 protein. The top ten hold 80% to 95% of the sample, which has some 38,000 distinct CDR3 sequences, approximately 52% seen once. These receptors have no identified antigens. Sequences were derived from CD8+ T cells from cultured PBMCs, sampled from culture after CMV antigen stimulation. All receptors derive from a human donor in good health (CMV status not recorded). Some clones in this sample may be carry-over from other donors' samples.

This chain connects TRBV10-3 to TRBJ1-5; D unresolved. V dropped 3 bases and J dropped 5 bases, with 17 bases sitting between them. There are 16 residues in the CDR3. Germline loops: CDR1 ENHRY, CDR2 SYGVKD. CDR3 in DNA: TGTGCCATCAGTGACGCGGGCCCCGGGAGGGATCAGCCCCAGCATTTT. Its protein is CAISDAGPGRDQPQHF.

The chain links TRBV7-9 to TRBJ2-4, with TRBD1 matching over 9 bases. The CDR3 contains 17 residues. The germline V gene has CDR1 SEHNR and CDR2 FQNEAQ (reference sequence). J lost 2 bases, V lost 5 bases, and 10 bases had no gene match. The CDR3 loop reads CASSPQTGGATKNIQYF. The CDR3 coding sequence is TGTGCCAGCAGCCCCCAAACAGGGGGCGCGACCAAAAACATTCAGTACTTC.

The V gene is TRBV7-9, the J gene TRBJ2-1; a possible D gene is TRBD2 (6 bases). Germline V gives CDR1 SEHNR, CDR2 FQNEAQ (reference sequence). V lost 6 bases to trimming and J lost 1 base, with 7 bases between them. CDR3 length: 13 amino acids. This CDR3 is CASREGSYNEQFF. The DNA for the CDR3 is TGTGCCAGCAGGGAGGGGTCCTACAATGAGCAGTTCTTC.

This clonotype was seen at least ten times. This chain links TRBV7-2 with TRBJ1-1; TRBD1 agrees at 8 bases. The germline V gene has CDR1 SGHTA and CDR2 FQGNSA. CDR3 length equals 15 residues. J gave up 1 base and V 8 bases, and 9 bases lay outside the gene matches. CDR3 region: CASRPRGRGNTEAFF. The CDR3, as DNA: TGTGCCAGCCGACCCAGGGGGCGGGGGAACACTGAAGCTTTCTTT.

The genes are TRBV7-2 and TRBJ2-2, with 9 bases fitting TRBD2. Germline V gives CDR1 SGHTA, CDR2 FQGNSA. Unmatched junction bases numbered 6, after V lost 3 bases and J lost 1 base. This CDR3 spans 17 amino acids. The DNA of the CDR3 is TGTGCCAGCAGCTTGAATAGCGGGGGCCGGAACACCGGGGAGCTGTTTTTT. Its translation: CASSLNSGGRNTGELFF.

V is TRBV4-2 and J is TRBJ2-1; 11 nucleotides match TRBD2. The V segment lost 1 base and the J segment 8 bases; nucleotides outside the gene matches: 28. Looked up from germline, CDR1 is LGHNA and CDR2 is YNFKEQ. The CDR3 length is 23 residues. The CDR3 sequence: CASSQVFHSLPWAGSGRAYEQFF. The CDR3 DNA is TGTGCCAGCAGCCAAGTTTTCCACTCCTTGCCATGGGCGGGTAGCGGGAGGGCCTATGAGCAGTTCTTC.

The rearrangement uses TRBV20-1 and TRBJ1-4; no firm D call. Trimming removed 1 base at V and 2 bases at J, with 5 bases between. The CDR3 has 13 amino acids. CDR1 is DFQATT and CDR2 is SNEGSKA in the germline V gene (reference sequence). The CDR3 DNA reads as TGCAGTGCTAGAGGCAGTACTAATGAAAAACTGTTTTTT. Amino acid sequence: CSARGSTNEKLFF.

V is TRBV7-4 and J is TRBJ1-5; a weak D match, TRBD1 (6 bases). The germline V gene encodes CDR1 SGHVT and CDR2 SQSDAQ. Trimming took 5 bases from V and 7 from J, leaving 12 bases between them. The CDR3 contains 13 residues. CDR3 bases: TGTGCCAGCAGCGCGGACAGCTGGCAGCCCCAGCATTTT. This gives the protein CASSADSWQPQHF.

The chain has TRBV7-8 and TRBJ2-7; TRBD1 matches 11 bases. Germline CDR1 reads SGHVS; CDR2 reads FQNEAQ. The CDR3 extends over 14 amino acids. The ends lost 4 bases at V and 2 bases at J; junction bases unmatched: 1. In DNA form, the CDR3 reads TGTGCCAGCAGCTCGGGACAGGGGGCCTACGAGCAGTACTTC. Translation gives CASSSGQGAYEQYF.

The V gene is TRBV5-1, the J gene TRBJ1-2; no reliable D call. This CDR3 comprises 13 residues. Trimming pared 2 bases from V and 3 bases from J, leaving 8 bases between. Looked up from germline, CDR1 is SGHRS and CDR2 is YFSETQ. The CDR3 protein is CASSLTDYYGYTF. DNA for the CDR3: TGCGCCAGCAGCTTAACAGATTACTATGGCTACACCTTC.